Presented here are 19 T cell receptor beta chains from one specimen sequenced in a study of CD8 T cells in ankylosing spondylitis (dated by TCRdb to between 2016 and 2019). Library prep was done by 5' RACE. The sequencing machine was an Illumina HiSeq 2500. In TCRdb, the public reads were trimmed at Q25 with fastp and aligned with MiXCR, with productive beta chains retained. CDR3 protein sequences are deduplicated, and each keeps its most common genes and DNA. The sample table records around 150,000 distinct CDR3 sequences; around 32% of these occur just once. The top ten hold 4.5% to 6% of the sample. Sequencing input: synovial fluid, either unsorted or a sorted T cell fraction (not recorded which). The source of these receptors is a male donor with ankylosing spondylitis.

The chain employs TRBV5-1 and TRBJ2-7; D not certain. The germline V gene has CDR1 SGHRS and CDR2 YFSETQ. This CDR3 comprises 13 residues. Trimming removed 4 bases from V and 1 base from J, with 9 bases in between. CDR3 protein: CASSRWGSYEQYF. The CDR3 nucleotides read TGCGCCAGCAGCCGGTGGGGTTCCTACGAGCAGTACTTC. Full variable domain (outside the CDR3, taken from reference TRBV5-1 and TRBJ2-7): KAGVTQTPRYLIKTRGQQVTLSCSPISGHRSVSWYQQTPGQGLQFLFEYFSETQRNKGNFPGRFSGRQFSNSRSEMNVSTLELGDSALYLCASSRWGSYEQYFGPGTRLTVT.

This clonotype was counted between two and nine times. This chain connects TRBV20-1 to TRBJ2-5; the D gene is possibly TRBD2 (5 bases). The V gene's germline CDR1 is DFQATT and CDR2 SNEGSKA (reference sequence). This CDR3 spans 13 amino acids. Trimming stripped 3 bases from V and 4 bases from J, with 12 bases between. The CDR3 region is CSARAIRGETQYF. In DNA, the CDR3 is TGCAGTGCTAGGGCCATCCGGGGAGAGACCCAGTACTTC.

In its sample, this clonotype was seen many times. The V gene is TRBV12-3 or TRBV12-4, the J gene TRBJ2-7; 9 positions match TRBD1. This CDR3 comprises 13 residues. V lost 5 bases, J lost 5 bases, and 4 bases stayed unmatched. CDR3 in amino acids: CASSGDRDNEQYF. The DNA for the CDR3 is TGTGCCAGCAGTGGGGACAGGGACAACGAGCAGTACTTC.

This clonotype was counted a few times. V gene TRBV5-1 combines with J gene TRBJ2-2; 8 bases are shared with TRBD2. With V trimmed by 4 bases and J by 1 base, 3 bases remained unmatched. CDR1 and CDR2 from the germline V gene are SGHRS and YFSETQ. The CDR3 is 15 residues long. CDR3 bases: TGCGCCAGCAGCCACACTAGCGGGAACACCGGGGAGCTGTTTTTT. Its protein product is CASSHTSGNTGELFF.

In this sample, this clonotype turned up a few times. The chain couples TRBV3-1 to TRBJ2-3, with 10 nucleotides matching TRBD2. The trim removed 4 bases at V and 3 bases at J, leaving 4 bases unmatched. Germline CDR1 is LGHDT and CDR2 is YNNKEL (reference sequence). This CDR3 spans 15 amino acids. The CDR3 sequence: CASSPGTSETDTQYF. The CDR3 DNA is TGTGCCAGCAGCCCCGGGACTAGCGAAACAGATACGCAGTATTTT.

This clonotype has more than one count but fewer than ten. The J gene is TRBJ2-3, the V gene TRBV7-2; D is uncertain. This CDR3 is built from 16 residues. The V and J ends lost 0 bases and 6 bases respectively, with 16 bases between them. CDR1 and CDR2 from the germline V gene are SGHTA and FQGNSA. The CDR3 sequence: CASSLAEPEAGDTQYF. DNA of the CDR3: TGTGCCAGCAGCTTAGCTGAGCCGGAAGCTGGGGATACGCAGTATTTT.

This clonotype was counted ten times or more. The rearrangement joins TRBV10-3 to TRBJ2-7; the D gene is possibly TRBD2 (5 bases). V was clipped by 10 bases and J by 1 base, with 17 bases between them. Germline CDR1 and CDR2: ENHRY and SYGVKD. The CDR3 spans 14 residues. Here the CDR3 reads CATRATTPSYEQYF. The CDR3 region has the DNA TGTGCCACGCGGGCTACTACTCCTTCCTACGAGCAGTACTTC.

This clonotype came up a few times. V usage is TRBV5-6 and J usage is TRBJ1-5; the match to TRBD1 covers 12 bases. Trimming removed 4 bases from V and 7 bases from J; junction bases left unmatched: 9. Germline V gene sequence: CDR1 SGHDT, CDR2 YYEEEE. The CDR3 extends over 16 amino acids. The CDR3 DNA follows: TGTGCCAGCAGCCTAAGGGACAGGGGGCGAGGACAGCCCCAGCATTTT. As protein: CASSLRDRGRGQPQHF.

The gene calls are TRBV4-2 and TRBJ2-1; D is possibly TRBD2 (6 bases). V lost 0 bases and J 6 bases, leaving 18 bases between the germline ends. Germline CDR1 is LGHNA and CDR2 is YNFKEQ. This CDR3 spans 17 amino acids. The CDR3 sequence: CASSQDWVEGFGNEQFF. CDR3 coding DNA: TGTGCCAGCAGCCAAGATTGGGTGGAGGGATTTGGCAATGAGCAGTTCTTC.

This clonotype was recorded a few times. The chain employs TRBV5-6 and TRBJ2-1, with TRBD2 matching 9 bases. The CDR3 consists of 15 residues. The V gene's germline CDR1 is SGHDT and CDR2 YYEEEE. V trimming: 3 bases; J trimming: 6 bases; junction bases outside the gene matches: 7. The CDR3 is CASSYSGSVGNEQFF. For the CDR3, the DNA is TGTGCCAGCAGCTATAGCGGGAGTGTCGGCAATGAGCAGTTCTTC.

CDR3 region: CASSFTGLGSYEQYF. CDR3 nucleotides: TGTGCCAGCAGCTTCACAGGGTTGGGCTCCTACGAGCAGTACTTC. The genes are TRBV7-9 and TRBJ2-7, with a tentative D call TRBD1 (6 bases). CDR3 size: 15 residues. V lost 3 bases and J lost 0, with 12 bases in between. Germline V CDR1 and CDR2: SEHNR, FQNEAQ (reference sequence).

CDR3 sequence reads: CASSPLWAQLTEAFF. Written as DNA, the CDR3 is TGCGCCAGCAGCCCCCTGTGGGCCCAGCTCACTGAAGCTTTCTTT. The gene calls are TRBV5-1 and TRBJ1-1; D not resolved. The ends were cut back, 4 bases at V and 4 bases at J, with 17 bases in the middle. The CDR3 loop spans 15 amino acids. Germline V gives CDR1 SGHRS, CDR2 YFSETQ.

This clonotype was seen many times. The rearrangement links TRBV6-5 to TRBJ2-5; 8 positions match TRBD1. Trimming took 4 bases from V and 5 from J; bases not matched to a gene: 12. The CDR3 loop spans 16 amino acids. Germline values: CDR1 MNHEY, CDR2 SVGAGI. The CDR3 coding sequence is TGTGCCAGCAGTTTCGGGACAGGAAGGGGCCGTGAGACCCAGTACTTC. Translated: CASSFGTGRGRETQYF.

The V gene is TRBV20-1, the J gene TRBJ2-1; 9 bases line up with TRBD2. CDR1 is DFQATT, CDR2 SNEGSKA, per germline (reference sequence). This CDR3 comprises 15 residues. J was trimmed by 2 bases and V by 5 bases; bases with no gene match: 7. The CDR3 sequence: CSAGGGASAYNEQFF. Written as DNA, the CDR3 is TGCAGTGCTGGCGGGGGGGCAAGTGCCTACAATGAGCAGTTCTTC.

This clonotype occurred once. The chain links TRBV2 to TRBJ2-4; TRBD2 is a possible D gene (6 bases). This CDR3 contains 16 residues. Germline V gives CDR1 SNHLY, CDR2 FYNNEI. Trimming shortened V by 6 bases and J by 0 bases, and 15 bases separated the two germline ends. CDR3 amino acids: CASRDLADLAKNIQYF. The CDR3 DNA is TGTGCCAGCAGGGACTTAGCGGATCTAGCCAAAAACATTCAGTACTTC.

This clonotype was recorded many times. This chain joins TRBV7-9 and TRBJ2-7, with 8 bases that match TRBD1. CDR1 SEHNR and CDR2 FQNEAQ come from the germline V gene (reference sequence). V lost 5 bases to trimming and J lost 2 bases; unmatched junction nucleotides: 5. The CDR3 sequence is 14 residues long. The DNA of the CDR3 is TGTGCCAGCAGCCTCGGGACAGGAGCCTACGAGCAGTACTTC. Protein: CASSLGTGAYEQYF. Together with reference TRBV7-9 and TRBJ2-7, the CDR3 gives the full variable domain: DTGVSQNPRHKITKRGQNVTFRCDPISEHNRLYWYRQTLGQGPEFLTYFQNEAQLEKSRLLSDRFSAERPKGSFSTLEIQRTEQGDSAMYLCASSLGTGAYEQYFGPGTRLTVT.

The chain recombines TRBV20-1 with TRBJ2-3; D could derive from TRBD1 or TRBD2 (5 bases each). Looked up from germline, CDR1 is DFQATT and CDR2 is SNEGSKA (reference sequence). Trimming pared 6 bases from V and 2 bases from J, leaving 15 bases between. This CDR3 has 14 residues. The CDR3 loop reads CSARGVGATDTQYF. DNA of the CDR3: TGCAGTGCACGAGGGGTTGGGGCCACAGATACGCAGTATTTT.

This clonotype was observed a handful of times. The chain recombines TRBV18 with TRBJ2-7; 9 bases line up with TRBD2. Germline V lookup: CDR1 KGHSH, CDR2 LQKENI. Trimming took 3 bases from V and 1 from J; bases not matched to a gene: 4. CDR3 length: 15 residues. CDR3 sequence: CASSPIAGVSYEQYF. The CDR3 region has the DNA TGTGCCAGCTCACCTATAGCGGGAGTTTCCTACGAGCAGTACTTC.

Comment on this clonotype: A much larger clone sits a single nucleotide away, making a read error possible. CDR3 DNA sequence: TGTGCCAGCTGTGCCGGACAGGGAGGTTGGGATCAGCCCCAGCATTTT. Its translation: CASCAGQGGWDQPQHF. The V gene is TRBV28, the J gene TRBJ1-5, with TRBD1 matching 8 bases. V shed 8 bases, J shed 5 bases, and the junction held 14 bases outside the gene matches. The CDR3 runs to 16 residues. The germline V gene has CDR1 MDHEN and CDR2 SYDVKM.